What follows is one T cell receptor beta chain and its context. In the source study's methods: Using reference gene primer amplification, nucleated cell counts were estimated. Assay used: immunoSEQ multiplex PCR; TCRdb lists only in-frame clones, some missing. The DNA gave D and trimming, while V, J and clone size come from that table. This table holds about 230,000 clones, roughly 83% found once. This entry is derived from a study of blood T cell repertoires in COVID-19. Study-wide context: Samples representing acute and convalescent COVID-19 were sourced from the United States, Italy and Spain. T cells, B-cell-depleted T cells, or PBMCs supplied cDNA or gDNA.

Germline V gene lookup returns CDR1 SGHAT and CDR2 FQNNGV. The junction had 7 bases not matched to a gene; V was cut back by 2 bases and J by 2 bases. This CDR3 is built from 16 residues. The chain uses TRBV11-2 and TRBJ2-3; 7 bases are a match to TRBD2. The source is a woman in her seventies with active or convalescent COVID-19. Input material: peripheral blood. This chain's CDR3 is CASSLRVTSSTDTQYF. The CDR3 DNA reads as TGTGCCAGCAGCTTAAGAGTGACTAGCTCCACAGATACGCAGTATTTT.